This TCR beta chain was identified during a study of breast tumors, draining lymph nodes, adjacent tissues. TCRdb processed the multiplex PCR reads anew with MiXCR; each CDR3 protein has one entry. Here the sample spans approximately 130,000 distinct CDR3 sequences, less than 25% being singletons. CDR3 size: 13 residues. Germline assignment: CDR1 MGHRA and CDR2 YSYEKL. V lost 1 base, J lost 3 bases, and 4 bases lay in between. Samples came from axillary lymph nodes draining the breast cancer. V is TRBV4-1 and J is TRBJ1-5; no firm D call. Input material: axillary lymph node tissue. This sequence was found in a female donor with breast cancer. Some clones in this sample may be carry-over from other donors' samples. CDR3 coding DNA: TGCGCCAGCAGCCAAGTTGTCAATCAGCCCCAGCATTTT. It specifies CASSQVVNQPQHF.